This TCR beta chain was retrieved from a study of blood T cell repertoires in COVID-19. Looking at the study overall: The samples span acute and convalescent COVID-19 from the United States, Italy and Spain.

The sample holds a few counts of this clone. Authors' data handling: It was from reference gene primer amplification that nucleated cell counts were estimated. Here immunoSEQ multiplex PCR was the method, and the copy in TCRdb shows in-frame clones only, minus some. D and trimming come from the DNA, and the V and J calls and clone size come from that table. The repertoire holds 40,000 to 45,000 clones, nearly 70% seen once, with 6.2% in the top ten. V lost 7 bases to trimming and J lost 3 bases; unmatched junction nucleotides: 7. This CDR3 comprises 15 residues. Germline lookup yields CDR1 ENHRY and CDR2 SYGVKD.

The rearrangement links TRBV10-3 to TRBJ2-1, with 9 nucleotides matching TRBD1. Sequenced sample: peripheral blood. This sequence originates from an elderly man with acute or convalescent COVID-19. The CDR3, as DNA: TGTGCCATCAAATCAGGGACAGGGCTCTACAATGAGCAGTTCTTC. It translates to CAIKSGTGLYNEQFF.